Shown below are 15 T cell receptor beta chains from a single sample sequenced in a study of blood T cell repertoires in COVID-19. Method: immunoSEQ multiplex PCR; TCRdb's copy keeps in-frame clones and lacks some. Of about 170,000 clones in the sample, around four fifths were seen once. Material: peripheral blood. These receptors came from a woman in her 70s who had recovered from COVID-19.

This clone has only one observation. The chain employs TRBV9 and TRBJ1-2, with 9 nucleotides matching TRBD1. V trimming: 2 bases; J trimming: 8 bases; junction bases outside the gene matches: 13. The CDR3 spans 16 residues. Germline loops: CDR1 SGDLS, CDR2 YYNGEE. CDR3 in amino acids: CASSVLGTGLFGGYTF. CDR3 in DNA: TGTGCCAGCAGCGTTTTGGGGACAGGGTTGTTTGGGGGCTACACCTTC. The whole variable domain, filled in from reference TRBV9 and TRBJ1-2, reads DSGVTQTPKHLITATGQRVTLRCSPRSGDLSVYWYQQSLDQGLQFLIQYYNGEERAKGNILERFSAQQFPDLHSELNLSSLELGDSALYFCASSVLGTGLFGGYTFGSGTRLTVV.

The chain joins TRBV10-3 to TRBJ1-2, with TRBD1 as a possible D gene (6 bases). CDR3 length: 16 amino acids. Trimming stripped 4 bases from V and 4 bases from J, with 19 bases between. CDR1 ENHRY and CDR2 SYGVKD come from the germline V gene. As DNA, the CDR3 is TGTGCCATCAGTGCCCCGGCCGAAACAGGGCCCTATGGCTACACCTTC. It translates to CAISAPAETGPYGYTF.

The chain employs TRBV4-1 and TRBJ2-7, with D unclear. Trimming left V 4 bases short and J 3 bases short, with 16 bases between. The CDR3 loop spans 15 amino acids. The germline CDR1 and CDR2 sequences are MGHRA and YSYEKL. Written as DNA, the CDR3 is TGCGCCAGCAGCCCCCAGTTTGGCCACCGCTACGAGCAGTACTTC. It translates to CASSPQFGHRYEQYF.

V gene TRBV11-3 combines with J gene TRBJ2-1, with a weak D call TRBD1 (7 bases). Deletions cut 4 bases from V and 2 bases from J, with 12 bases between. CDR1 SGHNT and CDR2 YENEEA come from the germline V gene. The CDR3 runs 15 residues. The CDR3 sequence: CASSSQGGAYNEQFF. The CDR3 nucleotides read TGTGCCAGCAGCTCCCAGGGGGGAGCCTACAATGAGCAGTTCTTC.

The chain couples TRBV10-3 to TRBJ2-3, with 8 bases that match TRBD2. The germline CDR1 and CDR2 sequences are ENHRY and SYGVKD. V lost 4 bases, J lost 5 bases, and 11 bases stayed unmatched. The CDR3 length is 16 residues. In nucleotides, the CDR3 is TGTGCCATCAGTGTAATAGCGGGGCCCGGGATAGATACGCAGTATTTT. Translation gives CAISVIAGPGIDTQYF.

This clone was seen a single time. The chain is built from TRBV9 and TRBJ1-1; 8 bases match TRBD1. The V gene's germline CDR1 is SGDLS and CDR2 YYNGEE. With 2 bases clipped from V and 8 bases from J, the junction kept 5 bases outside the gene matches. The CDR3 covers 13 residues. The CDR3 region has the DNA TGTGCCAGCAGCGTCCTCGGACAGGGAGAAGCTTTCTTT. Its translation is CASSVLGQGEAFF.

The genes are TRBV15 and TRBJ2-2, with D maybe TRBD2 (6 bases). Germline V gives CDR1 LNHNV, CDR2 YYDKDF (reference sequence). Trimming shortened V by 11 bases and J by 1 base, and 14 bases separated the two germline ends. The CDR3 spans 14 residues. The chain's CDR3 is CASRVGGNTGELFF. Here the CDR3 DNA reads TGTGCCTCCCGGGTGGGGGGGAACACCGGGGAGCTGTTTTTT.

The chain joins TRBV19 to TRBJ2-5; a possible D gene is TRBD2 (6 bases). The germline V gene encodes CDR1 LNHDA and CDR2 SQIVND (reference sequence). This CDR3 region has 15 residues. Trimming cost V 6 bases and J 5 bases, with 19 bases left between them. Here the CDR3 reads CASSPREWDRETQYF. In DNA form, the CDR3 reads TGTGCCAGTAGCCCCCGGGAGTGGGACCGGGAGACCCAGTACTTC.

This rearrangement joins TRBV19 to TRBJ2-3, with 9 bases lining up with TRBD2. The germline CDR1 and CDR2 sequences are LNHDA and SQIVND (reference sequence). Trimming at V came to 10 bases and at J to 6 bases, leaving 11 bases not matched to a gene. This CDR3 has 14 residues. CDR3 bases: TGTGCCACCCGGGGACTAGCTTTTTCGGATACGCAGTATTTT. It codes for CATRGLAFSDTQYF.

This chain links TRBV5-1 with TRBJ2-7; TRBD2 matches 7 bases. The CDR3 length is 14 residues. The germline CDR1 and CDR2 sequences are SGHRS and YFSETQ. V gave up 0 bases and J gave up 3 bases; unmatched junction bases: 3. CDR3 region: CASSLAGRVYEQYF. The CDR3 DNA sequence: TGCGCCAGCAGCTTGGCTGGGAGGGTCTACGAGCAGTACTTC.

The chain employs TRBV28 and TRBJ2-5; tentatively, D is TRBD2 (7 bases). The ends were cut back, 6 bases at V and 3 bases at J, with 11 bases in the middle. The CDR3 sequence is 13 residues long. Germline V lookup: CDR1 MDHEN, CDR2 SYDVKM. The CDR3 is CASRRGAEETQYF. In DNA form, the CDR3 reads TGTGCCAGCAGACGGGGGGCCGAAGAGACCCAGTACTTC.

DNA for the CDR3: TGTGCCAGCAGCCCCTTAGCGAGCTCCTACAATGAGCAGTTCTTC. It specifies CASSPLASSYNEQFF. The chain combines TRBV3-1 (or the pseudogene TRBV3-2) with TRBJ2-1; perhaps TRBD2 as D (5 bases). The CDR3 contains 15 residues. Germline V gives CDR1 LGHDT, CDR2 YNNKEL (reference sequence). V was pared by 4 bases and J by 0 bases, with 10 bases between.

This clone appeared a few times. The rearrangement joins TRBV9 to TRBJ1-4; 7 bases line up with TRBD1. J lost 1 base, V lost 7 bases, and 4 bases had no gene match. This CDR3 contains 14 residues. Germline CDR1 SGDLS, CDR2 YYNGEE. CDR3 protein: CASGDSGTNEKLFF. CDR3 DNA sequence: TGTGCCAGCGGGGACAGTGGAACTAATGAAAAACTGTTTTTT.

This clone was detected a few times. The gene calls are TRBV5-5 and TRBJ2-3; 15 bases match TRBD2. From germline, CDR1 is SGHKS and CDR2 YYEKEE (reference sequence). The CDR3 runs to 16 residues. The ends lost 4 bases at V and 4 bases at J; junction bases unmatched: 4. DNA for the CDR3: TGTGCCAGCAGCATCGGACTAGCGGGAGGGGCAGATACGCAGTATTTT. Its protein product is CASSIGLAGGADTQYF.

The chain carries TRBV18 and TRBJ1-2; 7 bases match TRBD1. Germline loops: CDR1 KGHSH, CDR2 LQKENI. The V gene end was trimmed by 1 base and the J gene end by 6 bases; junction bases not matched to a gene: 5. CDR3 size: 14 residues. CDR3 protein: CASSPRQGRDGYTF. The CDR3 bases are TGTGCCAGCTCACCACGACAGGGTAGGGATGGCTACACCTTC.